Here is one T cell receptor (beta chain) with its context. This sample is part of a study of neoadjuvant nivolumab and ipilimumab in lung cancer. Only in-frame clones appear in the TCRdb table, and some are missing; sequencing was by immunoSEQ multiplex PCR. The sample records approximately 7,700 clones, around 90% being singletons. V was pared by 4 bases and J by 4 bases, with 9 bases of the junction left unmatched. From germline, CDR1 is SGHDT and CDR2 YYEEEE. This CDR3 comprises 15 residues. The sample consisted of tumor tissue, taken after neoadjuvant nivolumab, alone or with ipilimumab, at or shortly before surgery. The chain joins TRBV5-6 to TRBJ2-7, with 9 bases aligning to TRBD1. This clonotype originated in an adult with non-small cell lung cancer. Some clones in this sample may be carry-over from other donors' samples. CDR3 in amino acids: CASSLMGQGRYEQYF. CDR3 DNA: TGTGCCAGCAGCCTGATGGGACAGGGCAGGTACGAGCAGTACTTC.